This paragraph reports one TCR beta chain. What it binds is unknown. Donors were healthy HIV-negative adults without recently reported acute infections or vaccinations. This sample is part of a study of shared clonotypes between healthy human individuals. Turning to the study itself: Each donor's CD8 memory used one plate, CD8 naive two, each CD4 subset three.

Findings and limits, study-wide: On the whole, naive subsets had larger estimated richness than memory subsets had.

Researchers divided each subset's genomic DNA evenly across several immunoSEQ plates. The data were produced by immunoSEQ multiplex PCR, yet TCRdb's version contains in-frame clones alone and is incomplete. The sample has more than 2,000,000 clones, about 92% seen once. The sample consisted of naive CD4+ T cells sorted from blood. Subset described: CD45RA+ positively selected. This TCR was sampled from a man in his late teens or twenties in good health.

DNA for the CDR3: TGTGCCAGCAGGATCGGGGAGGGCAATCAGCCCCAGCATTTT. Encoded protein: CASRIGEGNQPQHF. The rearrangement joins TRBV6-1 to TRBJ1-5; unclear D gene. In germline, CDR1 is MNHNS, CDR2 SASEGT. The CDR3 totals 14 residues. V was cut by 6 bases and J by 2 bases, with 11 bases left in between.